This is a list of T cell receptor beta chains from one sample in a study of post-analysis software for immune sequencing data. TCRdb reprocessed the PCR reads with MiXCR, giving one entry per CDR3 protein. The sample lists about 430,000 distinct CDR3 sequences; over 30% were seen once. The sequencing input was blood. Receptors originate from a girl aged 2 to 9 with multiple sclerosis. CDR3s include the opening cysteine and the closing phenylalanine or tryptophan. The D gene is left open where the match is weak. Clone size, where shown, is once, few, many, or a class for clones that have expanded.

j_call d_call v_call clone_size cdr3_aa cdr3_nt
TRBJ2-1 NA TRBV5-1 NA CASSLRQDPYNEQFF TGCGCCAGCAGCTTAAGACAGGACCCCTACAATGAGCAGTTCTTC
TRBJ2-7 NA TRBV4-2 NA CASSQLPLSSYEQYF TGTGCCAGCAGCCAACTGCCTCTCAGCTCCTACGAGCAGTACTTC
TRBJ1-2 TRBD1 TRBV5-5 NA CASSLRRDRGAINYGYTF TGTGCCAGCAGCTTACGCCGGGACAGGGGCGCTATTAACTATGGCTACACCTTC
TRBJ2-5 TRBD2 TRBV20-1 NA CSARDQPGLAGVREQYF TGCAGTGCTAGAGACCAACCGGGACTAGCGGGAGTGAGGGAGCAGTACTTC
TRBJ1-2 NA TRBV29-1 NA CSVGTDGYGYTF TGCAGCGTTGGGACGGATGGCTATGGCTACACCTTC
TRBJ2-3 NA TRBV5-5 few CASSLGPRQSTDTQYF TGTGCCAGCAGCTTGGGTCCCCGGCAGAGCACAGATACGCAGTATTTT
TRBJ2-1 TRBD2 TRBV7-3 few CASSLKWTSPRLRNEQFF TGTGCCAGCAGCTTAAAGTGGACTAGCCCACGACTGAGGAATGAGCAGTTCTTC
TRBJ2-7 NA TRBV29-1 few CSVEDDSEYEQYF TGCAGCGTTGAAGATGACAGCGAGTACGAGCAGTACTTC
TRBJ2-5 NA TRBV7-9 few CASSLVGSPQETQYF TGTGCCAGCAGCTTAGTTGGGTCCCCCCAAGAGACCCAGTACTTC
TRBJ2-7 NA TRBV27 NA CASSLRARVFHEQYF TGTGCCAGCAGTTTAAGGGCAAGGGTCTTCCACGAGCAGTACTTC
TRBJ1-2 TRBD1 TRBV29-1 few CSVEDPDRANYGYTF TGCAGCGTTGAAGACCCGGACAGGGCAAACTATGGCTACACCTTC
TRBJ2-7 TRBD1 TRBV5-1 NA CASSMLTTGGTNEQYF TGCGCCAGCAGCATGCTTACGACAGGGGGCACGAACGAGCAGTACTTC
TRBJ2-7 NA TRBV6-5 few CASSSPFYGHYEQYF TGTGCCAGCAGTTCACCTTTTTATGGGCATTACGAGCAGTACTTC
TRBJ2-1 NA TRBV7-2 NA CASSLAPRVNEQFF TGTGCCAGCAGCTTAGCGCCCAGGGTCAATGAGCAGTTCTTC
TRBJ1-2 TRBD1 TRBV10-2 NA CASNPGQGQGYGYTF TGCGCCAGCAATCCGGGACAGGGTCAGGGCTATGGCTACACCTTC
TRBJ2-7 NA TRBV10-3 few CAISDLGGTYEQYF TGTGCCATCAGTGACTTGGGCGGAACCTACGAGCAGTACTTC
TRBJ2-7 NA TRBV3-1 NA CASSQGVVTNIYNEQYF TGTGCCAGCAGCCAAGGGGTAGTGACAAATATCTACAATGAGCAGTACTTC